This T cell receptor beta chain derives from a study of T cell changes during pregnancy in multiple sclerosis. Germline CDR1 is KGHSH and CDR2 is LQKENI. Trimming pared 2 bases from V and 3 bases from J, leaving 7 bases between. The length of the CDR3 is 13 residues. Here immunoSEQ multiplex PCR was the method, and the copy in TCRdb shows in-frame clones only, minus some. Of about 36,000 clones in the sample, approximately 89% were seen once. Source: CD4+ T cells from peripheral blood mononuclear cells, taken after pregnancy. The rearrangement joins TRBV18 to TRBJ2-5; D possibly corresponds to TRBD1 (5 bases). This TCR was sampled from a female donor in good health, enrolled as a control in a pregnancy study. CDR3 residues: CASSPSREETQYF. The CDR3 DNA is TGTGCCAGCTCACCAAGCAGGGAAGAGACCCAGTACTTC. Together with reference TRBV18 and TRBJ2-5, the CDR3 gives the full variable domain: NAGVMQNPRHLVRRRGQEARLRCSPMKGHSHVYWYRQLPEEGLKFMVYLQKENIIDESGMPKERFSAEFPKEGPSILRIQQVVRGDSAAYFCASSPSREETQYFGPGTRLLVL.